This TCR beta chain is drawn from a study of blood T cell repertoires in COVID-19. The overall study: Acute and convalescent COVID-19 samples came from the United States, Italy and Spain.

This CDR3 is built from 13 residues. The ends were cut back, 4 bases at V and 3 bases at J, with 9 bases in the middle. Germline values: CDR1 ENHRY, CDR2 SYGVKD. Original handling: Estimation of nucleated cell counts was performed using reference gene primer amplification. Profiled with immunoSEQ multiplex PCR; TCRdb holds only in-frame clones, not every one. That table is the source of V, J and clone size, and D and trimming were worked out from the DNA. The table has tens of thousands of clones, roughly 76% seen once. Input material: peripheral blood. This TCR was sampled from an elderly woman with active or convalescent COVID-19. The chain uses TRBV10-3 and TRBJ2-5; a possible D gene is TRBD1 (6 bases). CDR3 protein: CAISGWTEETQYF. The CDR3 coding sequence is TGTGCCATCAGTGGATGGACAGAAGAGACCCAGTACTTC.